A selection of T cell receptor beta chains follows, all from one sample in a study of cytomegalovirus exposure and HLA in healthy donors. Clones were sequenced by immunoSEQ multiplex PCR, and TCRdb holds only the in-frame ones, with some missing. The table has over 150,000 clones, around 68% seen once. The material sequenced was PBMCs. These receptors originate from a man aged 45-60 years in good health and CMV-seronegative. The CDR3 runs from the conserved cysteine through the conserved F or W. Fields, in order: D gene, J gene, V gene, clone size, CDR3 DNA, CDR3 protein. The D gene is left open where the match is weak. The size entry is marked missing in some rows and otherwise reads once, few, many or a size class.

TRBD1 | TRBJ1-4 | TRBV5-1 | - | TGCGCCAGCAGCTTGCTCGGACAGGGGGGCGAAAAACTGTTTTTT | CASSLLGQGGEKLFF
- | TRBJ2-5 | TRBV7-9 | few | TGTGCCAGCAGCTTAATAGCGCGGTACGAGACCCAGTACTTC | CASSLIARYETQYF
- | TRBJ2-1 | TRBV19 | - | TGTGCCAGTAGTATTTCTTCCTACTCCTACAATGAGCAGTTCTTC | CASSISSYSYNEQFF
- | TRBJ2-7 | TRBV11-2 | few | TGTGCCAGCAGCTTAGTTGGCAGTTACGAGCAGTACTTC | CASSLVGSYEQYF
- | TRBJ2-1 | TRBV5-4 | - | TGTGCCAGCAGTTCTAGCGTAGGACCCTACAATGAGCAGTTCTTC | CASSSSVGPYNEQFF
- | TRBJ2-7 | TRBV7-2 | - | TGTGCCAGCAGCTTAGTTAGCTACGAGCAGTACTTC | CASSLVSYEQYF
- | TRBJ2-3 | TRBV18 | - | TGTGCCAGCTCTCTCCGGCAGGGGAACACAGATACGCAGTATTTT | CASSLRQGNTDTQYF
TRBD1 | TRBJ2-7 | TRBV5-1 | - | TGCGCCAGCAGCGTTGACAGGGGCTTCTCCTACGAGCAGTACTTC | CASSVDRGFSYEQYF
- | TRBJ1-4 | TRBV7-9 | - | TGTGCCAGCAGCTTCCGTGGGGCCAATGAAAAACTGTTTTTT | CASSFRGANEKLFF
TRBD1 | TRBJ2-7 | TRBV10-3 | - | TGTGCCATCAGCGGGACAGGAAGCTCCTACGAGCAGTACTTC | CAISGTGSSYEQYF
- | TRBJ2-7 | TRBV28 | - | TGTGCCAGCAGTCCGGACTTTAACGAGCAGTACTTC | CASSPDFNEQYF
TRBD2 | TRBJ2-1 | TRBV6-1 | - | TGTGCCAGCAGTGAATGGGGGGGAAATGAGCAGTTCTTC | CASSEWGGNEQFF
- | TRBJ1-5 | TRBV4-3 | once | TGCGCCAGCAGCCAAGAATCAGGGAGCAATCAGCCCCAGCATTTT | CASSQESGSNQPQHF
- | TRBJ2-2 | TRBV28 | - | TGTGCCAGCGGGCCGAAGTCCCTCTTGGGCCCCGGGGAGCTGTTTTTT | CASGPKSLLGPGELFF
TRBD1 | TRBJ1-2 | TRBV19 | - | TGCGCCAGTAGTACCCGGGACAGGGGGAACTATGGCTACACCTTC | CASSTRDRGNYGYTF
TRBD1 | TRBJ1-4 | TRBV7-2 | - | TGTGCCAGCAGCCGCCGCACAGGGGGCGAGGAAAAACTGTTTTTT | CASSRRTGGEEKLFF
- | TRBJ2-1 | TRBV7-2 | - | TGTGCCAGCAGCTTCAACAGGGGGGGCAATGAGCAGTTCTTC | CASSFNRGGNEQFF
- | TRBJ1-5 | TRBV2 | few | TGTGCCAGCAGTGGAGGGGGTAGTCAGCCCCAGCATTTT | CASSGGGSQPQHF
TRBD1 | TRBJ2-3 | TRBV6-5 | - | TGTGCCAGCAGTTCGGGACAGGGGAGTTGGACAGATACGCAGTATTTT | CASSSGQGSWTDTQYF
- | TRBJ2-3 | TRBV7-9 | few | TGTGCCAGCAGCTTAAGAGTTGATGCAGATACGCAGTATTTT | CASSLRVDADTQYF
TRBD1 | TRBJ1-2 | TRBV6-5 | - | TGTGCCAGCAGCGGGACAGCTACCTTCTATGGCTACACCTTC | CASSGTATFYGYTF
- | TRBJ1-2 | TRBV2 | - | TGTGCCAGCAGTGGGCAGGTCTATGGCTACACCTTC | CASSGQVYGYTF
TRBD1 | TRBJ1-2 | TRBV5-1 | - | TGCGCCAGCAGCGGACAGGGGTATGGCTACACCTTC | CASSGQGYGYTF
TRBD1 | TRBJ1-6 | TRBV15 | - | TGTGCCACCAGCAGTCAGGGGGACTTTAATTCACCCCTCCACTTT | CATSSQGDFNSPLHF
TRBD1 | TRBJ1-1 | TRBV28 | once | TGTGCCAGCAGCCTCGCACCGGGACAGGGAAGTAGCGCTTTCTTT | CASSLAPGQGSSAFF
- | TRBJ2-5 | TRBV20-1 | - | TGCAGTGCTAGCGAAGAGACCCAGTACTTC | CSASEETQYF
TRBD1 | TRBJ1-3 | TRBV11-2 | - | TGTGCCAGCAGTCTAGCCAGGACAGGGGAGAACACCATATATTTT | CASSLARTGENTIYF
TRBD1 | TRBJ1-5 | TRBV15 | few | TGTGCCACCAGACCAGGACAGGCCATAGGGTCTCAGCCCCAGCATTTT | CATRPGQAIGSQPQHF
TRBD1 | TRBJ2-1 | TRBV6-5 | few | TGTGCCAGCAGTTACTTTACAGGGGGCCGTTACAATGAGCAGTTCTTC | CASSYFTGGRYNEQFF